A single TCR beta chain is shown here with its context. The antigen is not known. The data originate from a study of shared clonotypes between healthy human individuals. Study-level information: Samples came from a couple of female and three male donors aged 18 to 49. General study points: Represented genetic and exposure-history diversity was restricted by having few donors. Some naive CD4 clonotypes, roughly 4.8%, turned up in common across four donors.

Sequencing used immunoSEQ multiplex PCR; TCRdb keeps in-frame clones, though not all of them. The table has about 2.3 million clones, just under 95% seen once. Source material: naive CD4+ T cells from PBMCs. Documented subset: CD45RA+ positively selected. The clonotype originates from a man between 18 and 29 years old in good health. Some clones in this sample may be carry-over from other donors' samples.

The CDR3 DNA follows: TGCGCCAGCAGCTTAGAGAGCTCCTACAATGAGCAGTTCTTC. Its translation: CASSLESSYNEQFF. The V gene is TRBV5-1, the J gene TRBJ2-1; D unclear. This CDR3 has 14 residues. V lost 2 bases and J 0 bases, leaving 6 bases between the germline ends. CDR1 is SGHRS, CDR2 YFSETQ, per germline.